This T cell receptor (beta chain) was captured in a study of blood T cell repertoires in COVID-19. Looking at the study overall: Samples of COVID-19 (acute and convalescent) were obtained from the United States, Italy and Spain. T cells, B-cell-depleted T cells, or PBMCs provided the cDNA or gDNA that served as material.

This CDR3 region has 13 residues. Germline loops: CDR1 MNHEY, CDR2 SMNVEV (reference sequence). Deletions cut 5 bases from V and 5 bases from J, with 11 bases between. Per the original data handling: Nucleated cell number was recorded as an estimate derived from reference gene primer amplification. Measured with immunoSEQ multiplex PCR; TCRdb has only the in-frame clones, and not every one. V and J calls and clone size are those listed in that table; D and trimming were worked out from the DNA. The sample includes about 140,000 clones, over 70% of them seen just once. The V call is TRBV27, the J call TRBJ2-3; D perhaps matches TRBD1 (6 bases). This receptor was obtained from a woman in her fifties or sixties with acute or convalescent COVID-19. Sequencing was done on a sample of peripheral blood. The CDR3 coding sequence is TGTGCCAGCAGTATTCAGGGGATAGATACGCAGTATTTT. It is translated as CASSIQGIDTQYF.